Listed below are T cell receptor beta chains from one sample, sequenced in a study of T cells in Graves' hyperthyroidism and ophthalmopathy. TCRdb reanalysed the multiplex PCR reads using MiXCR and keeps one entry per CDR3 protein. The sample carries fewer than 400,000 distinct CDR3 sequences, 16% recorded once. Sequencing was performed on blood. These receptors were collected from a man aged 30 to 39 with Graves' hyperthyroidism. The CDR3 runs from the conserved cysteine through the conserved F or W. D genes are given only for firm matches. Clone size is stated in some rows and not others, as once, few, many or a class when expanded.

d_call j_call v_call clone_size cdr3_aa cdr3_nt
- TRBJ2-5 TRBV15 few CATSRVWQETQYF TGTGCCACCAGCAGAGTCTGGCAAGAGACCCAGTACTTC
- TRBJ1-1 TRBV30 many CAWSVASMNTEAFF TGTGCCTGGAGTGTAGCCAGCATGAACACTGAAGCTTTCTTT
TRBD1 TRBJ1-6 TRBV12-3/TRBV12-4 few CASSALTGASGTPLHF TGTGCCAGCAGCGCCCTTACAGGGGCGTCTGGGACACCCCTCCACTTT
- TRBJ2-1 TRBV12-3/TRBV12-4 - CASSFTYEQFF TGTGCCAGCAGTTTCACGTATGAGCAGTTCTTC
TRBD2 TRBJ2-2 TRBV9 - CASSVAPGGVGELFF TGTGCCAGCAGCGTAGCGCCGGGGGGGGTCGGGGAGCTGTTTTTT
- TRBJ2-7 TRBV18 - CASSQTSGAYEQYF TGTGCCAGCTCCCAAACGTCAGGGGCTTACGAGCAGTACTTC
TRBD1 TRBJ1-4 TRBV18 many CASSPGTAQKLFF TGTGCCAGCTCACCGGGGACAGCCCAAAAACTGTTTTTT
- TRBJ2-1 TRBV11-1 - CASSLAGGIEQFF TGTGCCAGCAGCTTAGCGGGAGGAATTGAGCAGTTCTTC
- TRBJ2-1 TRBV7-9 many CASSLGRGSFSEQFF TGTGCCAGCAGCTTAGGAAGGGGCAGTTTTAGCGAGCAGTTCTTC
TRBD1 TRBJ1-1 TRBV6-1 many CASQGQDFMNTEAFF TGTGCCAGCCAAGGACAGGATTTCATGAACACTGAAGCTTTCTTT
- TRBJ2-1 TRBV28 many CASSFSAMRNEQFF TGTGCCAGCAGTTTTTCGGCGATGAGGAATGAGCAGTTCTTC
- TRBJ2-3 TRBV29-1 - CSVLLDSTDTQYF TGCAGCGTTCTCCTAGATAGCACAGATACGCAGTATTTT
- TRBJ2-1 TRBV27 - CASSSRDTHYNEQFF TGTGCCAGCAGTTCCCGGGACACCCACTACAATGAGCAGTTCTTC
- TRBJ2-7 TRBV12-3/TRBV12-4 many CASSSVYEQYF TGTGCCAGCAGCTCGGTCTACGAGCAGTACTTC
- TRBJ1-5 TRBV30 many CAWSIPDSLSQPQHF TGTGCCTGGAGTATCCCGGACTCCCTCTCTCAGCCCCAGCATTTT
- TRBJ2-2 TRBV19 - CASSIEGGTGELFF TGTGCCAGTAGTATCGAGGGGGGCACCGGGGAGCTGTTTTTT
- TRBJ1-1 TRBV7-3 - CASSSPENTEAFF TGTGCCAGCAGCTCCCCAGAGAACACTGAAGCTTTCTTT
TRBD1 TRBJ1-2 TRBV4-1 many CASSQGKTGDGYTF TGCGCCAGCAGCCAAGGAAAGACAGGGGATGGCTACACCTTC
TRBD1 TRBJ2-2 TRBV9 - CASSREQGVAGELFF TGTGCCAGCAGTAGAGAACAGGGGGTGGCCGGGGAGCTGTTTTTT
- TRBJ2-5 TRBV11-1 many CASSLDSNWETQYF TGTGCCAGCAGCCTCGACTCAAATTGGGAGACCCAGTACTTC
TRBD2 TRBJ2-7 TRBV12-3/TRBV12-4 - CASSFRVGLAGGYEQYF TGTGCCAGCAGTTTCAGGGTGGGACTAGCGGGAGGATACGAGCAGTACTTC
- TRBJ2-1 TRBV6-2/TRBV6-3 - CASRPVPGYNEQFF TGTGCCAGCAGGCCCGTACCGGGGTACAATGAGCAGTTCTTC
TRBD1 TRBJ2-5 TRBV2 many CASTSGQGQETQYF TGTGCCAGCACCTCAGGACAGGGACAAGAGACCCAGTACTTC
TRBD1 TRBJ1-6 TRBV28 many CASSLFRQGKGYNSPLHF TGTGCCAGCAGTTTATTCAGACAGGGAAAGGGGTATAATTCACCCCTCCACTTT
TRBD2 TRBJ2-1 TRBV24-1 many CATSATSGEGGSYNEQFF TGTGCCACGTCCGCGACTAGCGGGGAGGGGGGCTCCTACAATGAGCAGTTCTTC
TRBD1 TRBJ2-6 TRBV2 few CASILYRGRISGANVLTF TGTGCCAGCATTTTGTACAGGGGGCGGATCTCTGGGGCCAACGTCCTGACTTTC
- TRBJ2-3 TRBV10-3 many CAISEGSGSTDTQYF TGTGCCATCAGTGAAGGTAGCGGTAGCACAGATACGCAGTATTTT
- TRBJ2-1 TRBV3-1 many CASSQDWLAPKTEQFF TGTGCCAGCAGCCAAGATTGGTTGGCCCCGAAGACTGAGCAGTTCTTC
TRBD1 TRBJ2-1 TRBV10-3 few CATQGELGNEQFF TGTGCCACACAGGGGGAACTGGGCAATGAGCAGTTCTTC
- TRBJ2-7 TRBV4-1 - CASSQDGVGRYEQYF TGCGCCAGCAGCCAAGATGGAGTGGGCCGGTACGAGCAGTACTTC
- TRBJ2-1 TRBV2 - CASRINGDEQFF TGTGCCAGTAGAATAAACGGGGATGAGCAGTTCTTC
- TRBJ2-7 TRBV18 - CASSEAQGPYEQYF TGTGCCAGCTCAGAAGCCCAGGGGCCCTACGAGCAGTACTTC
- TRBJ1-4 TRBV12-3/TRBV12-4 many CASSIAGSNEKLFF TGTGCCAGCAGTATCGCCGGGTCCAATGAAAAACTGTTTTTT
- TRBJ2-6 TRBV10-3 few CAISAGARSGANVLTF TGTGCCATCAGCGCAGGGGCCCGCTCTGGGGCCAACGTCCTGACTTTC
- TRBJ2-1 TRBV4-1 - CASSQVFSGPSSYNEQFF TGCGCCAGCAGCCAAGTTTTTAGCGGACCAAGCTCCTACAATGAGCAGTTCTTC
- TRBJ2-1 TRBV7-9 few CASSHYEGRHEQFF TGTGCCAGCAGCCATTACGAGGGTAGGCATGAGCAGTTCTTC
TRBD2 TRBJ2-7 TRBV5-1 many CASSLRTSGNEQYF TGCGCCAGCAGCCTACGGACTAGCGGCAACGAGCAGTACTTC
- TRBJ2-7 TRBV20-1 - CSARVPPTYEQYF TGCAGTGCTAGAGTACCGCCTACCTACGAGCAGTACTTC
- TRBJ2-1 TRBV20-1 many CSASGSNEQFF TGCAGTGCTAGTGGTAGCAATGAGCAGTTCTTC
TRBD1 TRBJ1-2 TRBV12-5 - CASGLVQGPSYTF TGTGCTAGTGGTTTGGTACAGGGGCCCAGTTACACCTTC
- TRBJ2-5 TRBV20-1 many CSAGRGLAVDETQYF TGCAGTGCTGGGAGGGGGCTAGCGGTAGACGAGACCCAGTACTTC
- TRBJ2-5 TRBV7-9 - CASSLAPGAGRETQYF TGTGCCAGCAGCTTAGCCCCGGGGGCTGGGAGAGAGACCCAGTACTTC
- TRBJ2-1 TRBV20-1 few CSARGTNEQFF TGCAGTGCTAGGGGCACCAATGAGCAGTTCTTC
TRBD1 TRBJ2-6 TRBV18 many CASSETGYSGANVLTF TGTGCCAGCTCAGAGACAGGGTACTCTGGGGCCAACGTCCTGACTTTC
- TRBJ2-1 TRBV20-1 - CSARDLRLASSYNEQFF TGCAGTGCTAGAGATCTACGACTGGCGAGCTCCTACAATGAGCAGTTCTTC
- TRBJ2-1 TRBV4-2 - CASSQDRGRTYNEQFF TGTGCCAGCAGCCAAGACAGGGGAAGGACCTACAATGAGCAGTTCTTC
- TRBJ2-7 TRBV7-2 many CASSLRIDSSAESYEQYF TGTGCCAGCAGCCTGAGGATCGATTCGTCGGCTGAGTCCTACGAGCAGTACTTC
- TRBJ2-7 TRBV13 many CASSPDRQAIYEQYF TGTGCCAGCAGCCCCGACCGACAGGCAATCTACGAGCAGTACTTC
TRBD2 TRBJ2-1 TRBV3-1 many CASGEGIRVDEQFF TGTGCCAGCGGGGAGGGGATTCGAGTGGATGAGCAGTTCTTC
- TRBJ1-3 TRBV2 few CASRGVRNTIYF TGTGCCAGCAGGGGGGTTAGAAACACCATATATTTT
- TRBJ2-5 TRBV4-2 - CASSQGPGEGKTQYF TGTGCCAGCAGCCAAGGACCAGGGGAGGGAAAGACCCAGTACTTC
- TRBJ1-1 TRBV5-1 many CASDGGQGEAFF TGCGCCAGCGATGGGGGGCAGGGTGAAGCTTTCTTT
TRBD2 TRBJ2-7 TRBV28 - CASSLRLAGGPSSYEQYF TGTGCCAGCAGTTTACGTCTAGCGGGAGGTCCTAGCTCCTACGAGCAGTACTTC
TRBD2 TRBJ2-1 TRBV11-3 many CASSLGLAGVDEQFF TGTGCCAGCAGCCTTGGACTAGCGGGAGTTGATGAGCAGTTCTTC
- TRBJ2-2 TRBV20-1 - CGAHPNTGELFF TGCGGGGCGCACCCGAACACCGGGGAGCTGTTTTTT
- TRBJ1-1 TRBV4-1 many CASSQGVDAFF TGCGCCAGCAGCCAAGGTGTAGATGCTTTCTTT
TRBD1 TRBJ2-6 TRBV7-2 - CASSRDRAGANVLTF TGTGCCAGCAGTCGGGACAGGGCTGGGGCCAACGTCCTGACTTTC
- TRBJ2-3 TRBV5-1 - CASSLEARYSDTQYF TGCGCCAGCAGCTTGGAGGCCCGTTATTCAGATACGCAGTATTTT